The entry below describes one T cell receptor (beta chain). The CDR3 runs 13 residues. Looked up from germline, CDR1 is DFQATT and CDR2 is SNEGSKA (reference sequence). Trimming cost V 7 bases and J 4 bases, with 14 bases left between them. The sample belongs to a study of CD8 T cells in Susac syndrome. Reverse transcription used about 0.45 to 1 ug RNA and random hexamers. TCRdb re-called the immunoSEQ multiplex PCR reads with MiXCR, one entry per CDR3 protein. The sample lists roughly 150,000 distinct CDR3 sequences, roughly 95% seen once, with roughly 0.16% in the top ten. The study sequenced TCR beta in blood CD8+ and CD4+ T cells.

The V and J genes are TRBV20-1 and TRBJ1-5; D call uncertain. Sequenced material: CD8+ T cells from PBMCs. The sequence derives from a human donor with multiple sclerosis. CDR3 residues: CSVGPFRNQPQHF. Here the CDR3 DNA reads TGCAGTGTCGGACCTTTCAGGAATCAGCCCCAGCATTTT.